Detailed here is one T cell receptor (beta chain). Only in-frame clones appear in the TCRdb table, and some are missing; sequencing was by immunoSEQ multiplex PCR. There are 120,000 or so clones in the sample; 85% to 95% occur only once, and more than 1.5% lies in the top ten. This record belongs to a study of control samples from healthy donors and cancer patients. Germline loops: CDR1 LGHNA, CDR2 YNFKEQ. V dropped 4 bases and J dropped 8 bases, with 20 bases sitting between them. The CDR3 length is 16 residues. Sequences were obtained from PBMCs. The genes are TRBV4-2 and TRBJ1-4, with D uncertain. The source of this sequence is a man in his fifties with head and neck cancer. The CDR3 here is CASSPTPGSSREKLFF. In DNA form, the CDR3 reads TGTGCCAGCAGCCCGACCCCCGGGTCCTCGAGGGAAAAACTGTTTTTT.